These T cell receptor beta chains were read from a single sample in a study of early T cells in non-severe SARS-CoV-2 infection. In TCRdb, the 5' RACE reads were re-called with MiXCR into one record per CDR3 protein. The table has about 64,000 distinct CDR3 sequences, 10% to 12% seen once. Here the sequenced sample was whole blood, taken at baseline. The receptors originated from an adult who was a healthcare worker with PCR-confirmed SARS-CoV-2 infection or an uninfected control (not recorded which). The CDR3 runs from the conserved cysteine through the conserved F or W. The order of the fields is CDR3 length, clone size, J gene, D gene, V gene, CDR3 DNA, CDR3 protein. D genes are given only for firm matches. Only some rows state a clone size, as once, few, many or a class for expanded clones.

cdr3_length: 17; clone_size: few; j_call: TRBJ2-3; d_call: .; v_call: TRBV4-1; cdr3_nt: TGCGCCAGCAGCCAAGTACCCGGGACTGGCCTCACAGATACGCAGTATTTT; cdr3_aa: CASSQVPGTGLTDTQYF
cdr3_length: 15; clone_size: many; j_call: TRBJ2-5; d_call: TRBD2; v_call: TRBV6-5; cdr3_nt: TGTGCCAGCAGGCTACTAGCGGGGGGTAAAGAGACCCAGTACTTC; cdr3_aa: CASRLLAGGKETQYF
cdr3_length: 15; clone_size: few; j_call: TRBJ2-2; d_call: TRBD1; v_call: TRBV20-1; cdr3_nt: TGCAGTGCTCCGGACAGGGCGGCGAACACCGGGGAGCTGTTTTTT; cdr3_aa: CSAPDRAANTGELFF
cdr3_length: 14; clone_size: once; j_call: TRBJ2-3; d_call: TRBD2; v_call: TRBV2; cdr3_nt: TGTGCCAGCAACAGACTAGCGGGGGCAGATACGCAGTATTTT; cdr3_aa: CASNRLAGADTQYF
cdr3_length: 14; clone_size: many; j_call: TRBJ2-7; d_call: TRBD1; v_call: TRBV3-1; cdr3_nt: TGTGCCAGCAGCCGAGCGACAGGGATATACGAGCAGTACTTC; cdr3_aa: CASSRATGIYEQYF
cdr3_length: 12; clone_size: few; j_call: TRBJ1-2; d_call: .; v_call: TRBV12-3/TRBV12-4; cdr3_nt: TGTGCCAGCAGCAGGGATATTATTGGCTACACCTTC; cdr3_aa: CASSRDIIGYTF
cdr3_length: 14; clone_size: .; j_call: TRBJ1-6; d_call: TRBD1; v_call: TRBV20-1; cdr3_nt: TGCAGTGCTAGAGTGGGGACAGATAATTCACCCCTCCACTTT; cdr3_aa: CSARVGTDNSPLHF
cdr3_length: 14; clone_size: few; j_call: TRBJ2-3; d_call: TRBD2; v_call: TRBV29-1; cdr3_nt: TGCAGCGTGATAGCGGGGGCGAGCACAGATACGCAGTATTTT; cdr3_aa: CSVIAGASTDTQYF
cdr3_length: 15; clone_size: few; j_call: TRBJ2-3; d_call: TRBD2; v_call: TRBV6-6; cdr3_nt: TGTGCCAGCAGTTTAGCTAGCGGGGGCACAGATACGCAGTATTTT; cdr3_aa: CASSLASGGTDTQYF
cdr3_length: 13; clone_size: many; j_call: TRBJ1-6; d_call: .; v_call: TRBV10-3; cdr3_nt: TGTGCCATCAGTTGGAGTAATAATTCACCCCTCCACTTT; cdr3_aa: CAISWSNNSPLHF
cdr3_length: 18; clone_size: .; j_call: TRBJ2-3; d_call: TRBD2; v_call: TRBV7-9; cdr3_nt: TGTGCCAGCAGCTTACGGCGGGGGGGTATTCCTAGCACAGATACGCAGTATTTT; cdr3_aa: CASSLRRGGIPSTDTQYF
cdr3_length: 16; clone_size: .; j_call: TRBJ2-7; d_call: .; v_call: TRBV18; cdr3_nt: TGTGCCAGCTCAGACACCCCAAATTCGGGTGTCTACGAGCAGTACTTC; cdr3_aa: CASSDTPNSGVYEQYF
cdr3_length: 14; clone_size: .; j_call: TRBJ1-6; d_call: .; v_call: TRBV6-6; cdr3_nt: TGTGCCAGCAGTTCTCAGTTCTATAATTCACCCCTCCACTTT; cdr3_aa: CASSSQFYNSPLHF
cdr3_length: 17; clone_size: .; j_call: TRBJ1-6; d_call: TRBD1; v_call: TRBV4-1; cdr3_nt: TGCGCCAGCAGCCGAAACACAGGGGGCCTCAATAATTCACCCCTCCACTTT; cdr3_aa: CASSRNTGGLNNSPLHF
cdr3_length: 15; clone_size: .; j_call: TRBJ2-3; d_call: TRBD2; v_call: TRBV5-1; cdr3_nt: TGCGCCAGCAATTGGCGGGGGGCCCCGACAGATACGCAGTATTTT; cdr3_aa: CASNWRGAPTDTQYF
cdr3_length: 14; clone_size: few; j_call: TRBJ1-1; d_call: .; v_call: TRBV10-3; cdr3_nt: TGTGCCATCAGACAGGGCACCATGAACACTGAAGCTTTCTTT; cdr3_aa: CAIRQGTMNTEAFF
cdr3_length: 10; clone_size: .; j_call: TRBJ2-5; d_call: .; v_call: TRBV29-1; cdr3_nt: TGCAGCGTTGATCTGGAGACCCAGTACTTC; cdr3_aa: CSVDLETQYF
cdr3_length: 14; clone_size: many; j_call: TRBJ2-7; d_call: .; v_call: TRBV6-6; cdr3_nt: TGTGCCAGCAGGCACGGGGTGGGGGATTACGAGCAGTACTTC; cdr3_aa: CASRHGVGDYEQYF
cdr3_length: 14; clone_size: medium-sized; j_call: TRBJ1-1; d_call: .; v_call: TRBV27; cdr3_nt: TGTGCCAGCAGTTCCCGAGGGAGGGACACTGAAGCTTTCTTT; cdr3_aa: CASSSRGRDTEAFF
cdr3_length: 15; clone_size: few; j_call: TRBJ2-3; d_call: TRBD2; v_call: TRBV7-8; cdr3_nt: TGTGCCAGCAGCTCGACTAGCGTCACGACAAATACGCAGTATTTT; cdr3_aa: CASSSTSVTTNTQYF
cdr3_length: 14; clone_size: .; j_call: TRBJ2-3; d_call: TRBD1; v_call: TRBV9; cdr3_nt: TGTGCCAGCAGCATATCAGGGGGCCTCGATACGCAGTATTTT; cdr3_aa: CASSISGGLDTQYF
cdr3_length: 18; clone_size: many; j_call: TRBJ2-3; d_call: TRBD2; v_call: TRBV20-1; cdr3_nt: TGCAGTGTCAGAGGTACTAGCGGGAGAAAAATTAGCACAGATACGCAGTATTTT; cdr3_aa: CSVRGTSGRKISTDTQYF
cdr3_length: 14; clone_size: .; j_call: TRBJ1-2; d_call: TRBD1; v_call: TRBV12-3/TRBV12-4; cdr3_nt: TGTGCCAGCACCAAGACAGGGGTAGACTATGGCTACACCTTC; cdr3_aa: CASTKTGVDYGYTF
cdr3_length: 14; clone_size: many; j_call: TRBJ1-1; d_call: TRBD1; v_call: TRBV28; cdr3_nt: TGTGCCAGCAGTATGACAGGGATGAACACTGAAGCTTTCTTT; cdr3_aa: CASSMTGMNTEAFF
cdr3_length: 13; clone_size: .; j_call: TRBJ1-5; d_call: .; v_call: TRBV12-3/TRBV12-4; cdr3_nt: TGTGCCAGCAGTTTCGCAGGGCGGCAGCCCCAGCATTTT; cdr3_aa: CASSFAGRQPQHF
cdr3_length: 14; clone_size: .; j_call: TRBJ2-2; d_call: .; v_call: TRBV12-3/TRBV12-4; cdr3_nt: TGTGCCAGCCAATCAGACAGGAACACCGGGGAGCTGTTTTTT; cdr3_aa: CASQSDRNTGELFF
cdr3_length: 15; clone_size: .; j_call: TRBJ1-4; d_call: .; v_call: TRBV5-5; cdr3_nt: TGTGCCAGCAGCTTTTCCGGGACAACTAATGAAAAACTGTTTTTT; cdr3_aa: CASSFSGTTNEKLFF
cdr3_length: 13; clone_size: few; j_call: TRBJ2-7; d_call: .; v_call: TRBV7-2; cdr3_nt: TGTGCCAGCAGCTTACAACCCACCTACGAGCAGTACTTC; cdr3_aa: CASSLQPTYEQYF
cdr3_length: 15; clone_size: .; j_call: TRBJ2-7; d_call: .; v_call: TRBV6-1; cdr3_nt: TGTGCCAGCAGTGAACAACCGGAACCAATTTACGAGCAGTACTTC; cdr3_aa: CASSEQPEPIYEQYF
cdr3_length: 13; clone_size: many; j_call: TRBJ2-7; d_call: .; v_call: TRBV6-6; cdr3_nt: TGTGCCAGCAGTTACTTGGGCTCCTACGAGCAGTACTTC; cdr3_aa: CASSYLGSYEQYF
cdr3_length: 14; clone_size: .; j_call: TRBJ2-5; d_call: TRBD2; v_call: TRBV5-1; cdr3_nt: TGCGCCAGTAGCGGGGGACACCGACAAGAGACCCAGTACTTC; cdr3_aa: CASSGGHRQETQYF
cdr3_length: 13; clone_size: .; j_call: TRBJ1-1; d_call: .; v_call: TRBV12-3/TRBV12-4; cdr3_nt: TGTGCCAGCACCTTAGAGAGTGGAACTGAAGCTTTCTTT; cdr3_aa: CASTLESGTEAFF
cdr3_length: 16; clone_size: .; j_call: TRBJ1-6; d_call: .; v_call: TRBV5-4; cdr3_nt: TGTGCCAGCAGCTTAGATGAAGCGGTTGAGGGATCACCCCTCCACTTT; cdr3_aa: CASSLDEAVEGSPLHF
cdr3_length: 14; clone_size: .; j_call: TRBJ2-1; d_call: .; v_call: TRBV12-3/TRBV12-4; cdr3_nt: TGTGCCAGCAGTTCCACTAGAAATTACAATGAGCAGTTCTTC; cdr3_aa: CASSSTRNYNEQFF
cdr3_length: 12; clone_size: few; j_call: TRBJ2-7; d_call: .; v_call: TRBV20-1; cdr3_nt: TGCAGTGCCGAGCGAGGGGCAGGCGAGCAGTACTTC; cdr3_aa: CSAERGAGEQYF
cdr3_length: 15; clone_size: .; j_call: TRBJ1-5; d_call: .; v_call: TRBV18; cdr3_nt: TGTGCCAGCTCACCGGTAGGGGCTCTAGGTCAGCCCCAGCATTTT; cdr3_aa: CASSPVGALGQPQHF
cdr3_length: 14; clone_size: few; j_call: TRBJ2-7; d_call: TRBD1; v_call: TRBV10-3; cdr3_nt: TGTGCCATCACATCGGAGGACAGGTCCTACGAGCAGTACTTC; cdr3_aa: CAITSEDRSYEQYF
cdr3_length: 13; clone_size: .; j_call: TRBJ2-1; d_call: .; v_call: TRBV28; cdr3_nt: TGTGCCAGCAGTCATGGGCCATTCAATGAGCAGTTCTTC; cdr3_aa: CASSHGPFNEQFF
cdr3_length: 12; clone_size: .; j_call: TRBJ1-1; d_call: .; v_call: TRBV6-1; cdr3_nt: TGTGCCAGCAGTGCCAGGGAAACTGAAGCTTTCTTT; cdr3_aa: CASSARETEAFF
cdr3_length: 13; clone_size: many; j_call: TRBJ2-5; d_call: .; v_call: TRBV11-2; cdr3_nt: TGTGCCAGCAGCTTAAATATGGGTGGAACCCAGTACTTC; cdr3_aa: CASSLNMGGTQYF
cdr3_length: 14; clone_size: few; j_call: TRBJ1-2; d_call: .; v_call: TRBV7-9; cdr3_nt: TGTGCCAGCAGCCGCCGGGGGGCAGGCTATGGCTACACCTTC; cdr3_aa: CASSRRGAGYGYTF
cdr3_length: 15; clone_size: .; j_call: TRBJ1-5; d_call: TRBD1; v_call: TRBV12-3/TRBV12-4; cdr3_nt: TGTGCCAGCAGTTTAGGGGACAGCAACCATCAGCCCCAGCATTTT; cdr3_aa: CASSLGDSNHQPQHF
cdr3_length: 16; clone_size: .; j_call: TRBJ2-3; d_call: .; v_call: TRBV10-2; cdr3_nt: TGCGCCAGCAGTGACACCGTCAGGGGACACACAGATACGCAGTATTTT; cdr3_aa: CASSDTVRGHTDTQYF
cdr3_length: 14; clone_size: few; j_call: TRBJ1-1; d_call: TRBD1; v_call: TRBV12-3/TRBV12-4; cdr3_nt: TGTGCCAGCAGTTTTAGACAGGGCGACACTGAAGCTTTCTTT; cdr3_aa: CASSFRQGDTEAFF
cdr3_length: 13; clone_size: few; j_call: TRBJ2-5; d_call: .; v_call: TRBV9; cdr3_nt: TGTGCCAGCAGCGTAGGGGTGGAGGAGACCCAGTACTTC; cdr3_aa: CASSVGVEETQYF
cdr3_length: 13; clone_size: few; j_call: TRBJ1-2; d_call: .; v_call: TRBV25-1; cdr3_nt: TGTGCCAGCAGTGAAGGAGGGGGCTATGGCTACACCTTC; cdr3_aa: CASSEGGGYGYTF
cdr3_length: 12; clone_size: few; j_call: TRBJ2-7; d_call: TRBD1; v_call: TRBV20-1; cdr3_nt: TGCAGTGCCCAACAGGGGTCGTACGAGCAGTACTTC; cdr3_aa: CSAQQGSYEQYF
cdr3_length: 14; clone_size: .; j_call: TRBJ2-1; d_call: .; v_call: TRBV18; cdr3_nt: TGTGCCAGCTCACCACTAGCGTCCTACAATGAGCAGTTCTTC; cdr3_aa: CASSPLASYNEQFF
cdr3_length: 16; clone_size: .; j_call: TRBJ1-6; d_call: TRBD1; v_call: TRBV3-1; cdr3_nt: TGTGCCAGCAGCCAAGGTTGGGGGACAGCTAATTCACCCCTCCACTTT; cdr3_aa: CASSQGWGTANSPLHF
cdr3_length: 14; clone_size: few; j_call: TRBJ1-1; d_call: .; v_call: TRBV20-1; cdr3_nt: TGCAGTGCTAGAGGGTCAACCGTGGACACTGAAGCTTTCTTT; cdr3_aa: CSARGSTVDTEAFF
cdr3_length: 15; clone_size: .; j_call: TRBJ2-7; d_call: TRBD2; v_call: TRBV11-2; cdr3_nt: TGTGCCAGCAGCCGTACCGGGACTAGCAACTACGAGCAGTACTTC; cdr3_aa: CASSRTGTSNYEQYF